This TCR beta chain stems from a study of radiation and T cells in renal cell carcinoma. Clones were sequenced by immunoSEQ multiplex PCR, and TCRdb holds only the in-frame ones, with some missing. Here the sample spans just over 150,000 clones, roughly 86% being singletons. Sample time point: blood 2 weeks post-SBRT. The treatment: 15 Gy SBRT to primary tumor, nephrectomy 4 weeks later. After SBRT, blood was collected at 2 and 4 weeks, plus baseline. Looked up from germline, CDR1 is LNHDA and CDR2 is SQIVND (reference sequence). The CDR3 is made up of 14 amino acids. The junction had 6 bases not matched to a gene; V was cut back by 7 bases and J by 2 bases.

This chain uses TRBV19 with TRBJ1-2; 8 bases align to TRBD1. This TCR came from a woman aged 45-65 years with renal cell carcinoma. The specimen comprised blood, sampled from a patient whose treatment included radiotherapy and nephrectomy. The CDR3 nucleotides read TGTGCCAGTACCACGGACAGGGTGAACTATGGCTACACCTTC. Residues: CASTTDRVNYGYTF.